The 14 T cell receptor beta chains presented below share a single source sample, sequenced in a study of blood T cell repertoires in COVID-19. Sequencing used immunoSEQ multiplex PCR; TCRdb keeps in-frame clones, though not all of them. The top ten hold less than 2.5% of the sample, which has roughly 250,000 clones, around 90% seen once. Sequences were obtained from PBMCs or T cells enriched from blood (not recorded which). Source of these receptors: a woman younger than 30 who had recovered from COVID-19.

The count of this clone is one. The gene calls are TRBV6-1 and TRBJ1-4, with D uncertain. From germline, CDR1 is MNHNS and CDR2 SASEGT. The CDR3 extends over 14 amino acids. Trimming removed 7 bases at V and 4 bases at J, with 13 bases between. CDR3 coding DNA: TGTGCCAGCACCTGGAGCAGTAGTAATGAAAAACTGTTTTTT. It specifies CASTWSSSNEKLFF.

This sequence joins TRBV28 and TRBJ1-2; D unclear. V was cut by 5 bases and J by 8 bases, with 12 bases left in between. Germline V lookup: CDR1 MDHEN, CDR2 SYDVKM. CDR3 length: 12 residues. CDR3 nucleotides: TGTGCCAGCAGTCTACACGCGGGAGGCTACACCTTC. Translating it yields CASSLHAGGYTF.

The CDR3: CASSLELGAPGELFF. Written as DNA, the CDR3 is TGTGCCAGCAGCTTAGAGTTGGGGGCGCCCGGGGAGCTGTTTTTT. V usage is TRBV11-2 and J usage is TRBJ2-2; possibly TRBD1 for D (6 bases). CDR1 and CDR2 from the germline V gene are SGHAT and FQNNGV. Trimming cost V 0 bases and J 6 bases, with 11 bases left between them. CDR3 length: 15 residues.

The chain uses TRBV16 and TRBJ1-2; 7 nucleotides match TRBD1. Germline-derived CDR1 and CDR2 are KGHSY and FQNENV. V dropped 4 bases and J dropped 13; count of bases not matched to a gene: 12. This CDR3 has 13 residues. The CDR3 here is CASSPAVRQGRTF. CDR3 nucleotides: TGTGCCAGCAGCCCCGCGGTACGACAGGGTCGCACCTTC.

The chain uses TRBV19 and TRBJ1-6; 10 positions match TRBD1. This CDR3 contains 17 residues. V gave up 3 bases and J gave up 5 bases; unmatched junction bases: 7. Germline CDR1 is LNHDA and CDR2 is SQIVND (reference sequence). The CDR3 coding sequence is TGTGCCAGTAGTATCCGGGGACAGGGGCTAGATAATTCACCCCTCCACTTT. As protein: CASSIRGQGLDNSPLHF.

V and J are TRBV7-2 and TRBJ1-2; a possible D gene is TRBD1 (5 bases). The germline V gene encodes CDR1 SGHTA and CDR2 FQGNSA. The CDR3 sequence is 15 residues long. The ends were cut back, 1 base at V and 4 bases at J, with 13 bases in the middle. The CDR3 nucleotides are TGTGCCAGCAGCTTAGGGAGGGGTAGGTCCTATGGCTACACCTTC. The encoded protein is CASSLGRGRSYGYTF.

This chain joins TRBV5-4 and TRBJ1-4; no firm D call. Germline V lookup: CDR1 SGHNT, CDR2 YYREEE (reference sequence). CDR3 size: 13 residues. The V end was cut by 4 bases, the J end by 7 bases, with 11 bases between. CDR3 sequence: CASSADWGEKLFF. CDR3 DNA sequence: TGTGCCAGCAGCGCGGACTGGGGTGAAAAACTGTTTTTT.

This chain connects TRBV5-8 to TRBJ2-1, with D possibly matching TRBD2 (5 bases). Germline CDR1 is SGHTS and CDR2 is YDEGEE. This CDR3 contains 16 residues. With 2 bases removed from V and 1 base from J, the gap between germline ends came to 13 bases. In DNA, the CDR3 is TGTGCCAGCAGCTTCATCCCACTAGTTTCCTACAATGAGCAGTTCTTC. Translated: CASSFIPLVSYNEQFF.

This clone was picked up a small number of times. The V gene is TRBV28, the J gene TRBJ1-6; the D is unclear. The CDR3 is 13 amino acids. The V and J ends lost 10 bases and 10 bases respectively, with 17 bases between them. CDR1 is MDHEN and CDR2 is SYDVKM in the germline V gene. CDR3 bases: TGTGCCACGTCATGGAGGGAAGGCTCACCCCTCCACTTT. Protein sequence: CATSWREGSPLHF.

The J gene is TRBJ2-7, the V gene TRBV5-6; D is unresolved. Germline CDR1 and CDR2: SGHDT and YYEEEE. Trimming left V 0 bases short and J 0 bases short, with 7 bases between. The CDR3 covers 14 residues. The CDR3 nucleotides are TGTGCCAGCAGCTTGGTTGCCAGCTCCTACGAGCAGTACTTC. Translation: CASSLVASSYEQYF.

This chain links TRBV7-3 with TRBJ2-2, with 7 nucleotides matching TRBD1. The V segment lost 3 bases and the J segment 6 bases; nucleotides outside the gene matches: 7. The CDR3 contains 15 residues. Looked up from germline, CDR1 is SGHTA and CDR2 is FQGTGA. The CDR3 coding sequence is TGTGCCAGCAGCTTTTTAGGGGGCCCCGCCGGGGAGCTGTTTTTT. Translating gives CASSFLGGPAGELFF.

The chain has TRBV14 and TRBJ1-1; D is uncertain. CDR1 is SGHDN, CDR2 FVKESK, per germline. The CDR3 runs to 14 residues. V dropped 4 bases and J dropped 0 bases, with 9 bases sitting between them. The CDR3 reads CASSPRGLNTEAFF. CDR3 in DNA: TGTGCCAGCAGCCCCCGGGGTCTGAACACTGAAGCTTTCTTT.

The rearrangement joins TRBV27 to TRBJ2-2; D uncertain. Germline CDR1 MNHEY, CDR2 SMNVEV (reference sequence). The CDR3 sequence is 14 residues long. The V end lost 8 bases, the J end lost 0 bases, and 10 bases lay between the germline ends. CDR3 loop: CASGSGTNTGELFF. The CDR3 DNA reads TGTGCCAGCGGCTCAGGAACGAACACCGGGGAGCTGTTTTTT.

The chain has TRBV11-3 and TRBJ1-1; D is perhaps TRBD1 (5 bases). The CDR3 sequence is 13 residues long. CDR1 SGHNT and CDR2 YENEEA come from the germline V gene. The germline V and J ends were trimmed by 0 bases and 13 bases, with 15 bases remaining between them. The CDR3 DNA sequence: TGTGCCAGCAGCTTAGAGGCCCCGGGAGGGGTTTTCTTT. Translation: CASSLEAPGGVFF.